Detailed here is one T cell receptor (beta chain). Its antigen is unknown. This sample stems from a study of post-analysis software for immune sequencing data. The length of the CDR3 is 19 residues. Per the germline V gene, CDR1 is SGHRS and CDR2 is YFSETQ. V shed 2 bases and J 5 bases; nucleotides not matched to a gene: 15. The library was made from cDNA and included unique molecular identifiers. TCRdb re-called the PCR reads through MiXCR, storing one row per CDR3 protein. The repertoire consists of a few hundred thousand distinct CDR3 sequences, with around 40% occurring once and the leading ten covering roughly 12%. Overall study findings and caveats: Comparison of patients with controls showed a handful of TRBV segments more frequent in patients, TRBV5-6, TRBV5-1 and TRBV20-1 among them.

The V call is TRBV5-1, the J call TRBJ2-1; TRBD2 aligns across 11 bases. The specimen sequenced was blood. This sequence originates from a girl aged 10 to 17 with multiple sclerosis. The chain's CDR3 is CASSFLDGLAGGPDNEQFF. In nucleotides, the CDR3 is TGCGCCAGCAGCTTTCTTGATGGATTAGCGGGAGGGCCGGACAATGAGCAGTTCTTC.